The TCR beta chain under discussion was sequenced for a study of T cell repertoires in cytomegalovirus infection. Background on the study: Based on public TCR beta signatures, there were indications of CMV infection and of a matching HLA type. Study conclusions and caveats: Ex vivo, HLA-C-restricted CMV-specific TCR beta clonotypes prevailed over the rest of the response. People with CMV and the relevant HLA were identified by cumulative public TCR beta family frequency.

TCRdb analysed the reads with MiXCR anew, one entry per CDR3 protein. The sample holds around 530,000 distinct CDR3 sequences, about 25% seen once. This clonotype was seen repeatedly, ten times or more. The antigen remains unidentified. The source material was PBMCs. This clonotype was obtained from a human donor in good health (CMV status not recorded). Some clones in this sample may be carry-over from other donors' samples.

CDR3 DNA sequence: TGTGCCAGCAGCTTGGGACTCCAAGATACGCAGTATTTT. It translates to CASSLGLQDTQYF. The chain couples TRBV7-2 to TRBJ2-3, with D possibly matching TRBD2 (6 bases). CDR3 length: 13 residues. Germline CDR1 SGHTA, CDR2 FQGNSA. The V gene lost 3 bases and the J gene lost 5 bases, with 9 bases spanning the gap.